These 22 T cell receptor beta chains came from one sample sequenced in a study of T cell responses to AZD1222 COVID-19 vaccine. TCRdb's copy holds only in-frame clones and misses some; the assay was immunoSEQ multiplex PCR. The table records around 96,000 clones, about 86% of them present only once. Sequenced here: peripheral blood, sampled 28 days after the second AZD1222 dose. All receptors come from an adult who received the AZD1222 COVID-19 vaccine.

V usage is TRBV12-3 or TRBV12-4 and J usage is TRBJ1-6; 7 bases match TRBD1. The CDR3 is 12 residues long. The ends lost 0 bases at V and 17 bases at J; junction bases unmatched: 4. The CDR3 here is CASSLATGDIHF. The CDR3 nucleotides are TGTGCCAGCAGTTTAGCCACAGGGGACATCCACTTT.

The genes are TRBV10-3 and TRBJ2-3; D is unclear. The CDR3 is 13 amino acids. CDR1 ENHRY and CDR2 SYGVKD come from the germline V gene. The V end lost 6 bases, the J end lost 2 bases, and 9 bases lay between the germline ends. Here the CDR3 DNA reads TGTGCCATCAGCCCCCAGGACACAGATACGCAGTATTTT. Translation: CAISPQDTDTQYF.

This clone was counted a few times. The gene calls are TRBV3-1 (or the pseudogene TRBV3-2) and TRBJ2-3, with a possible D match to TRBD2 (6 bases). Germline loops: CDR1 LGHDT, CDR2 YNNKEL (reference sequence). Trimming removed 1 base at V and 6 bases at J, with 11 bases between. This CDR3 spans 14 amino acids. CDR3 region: CASSQGTIGDTQYF. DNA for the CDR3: TGTGCCAGCAGCCAAGGGACTATCGGGGATACGCAGTATTTT.

CDR3 in DNA: TGTGCCTGGAGTACGGGGGCCGTCCGCTCTGGAAACACCATATATTTT. This sequence encodes CAWSTGAVRSGNTIYF. The J gene is TRBJ1-3, the V gene TRBV30, with D perhaps TRBD1 (6 bases). CDR1 and CDR2 (germline): GTSNPN, SVGIG (reference sequence). V dropped 2 bases and J dropped 0 bases, with 14 bases sitting between them. The CDR3 is made up of 16 amino acids.

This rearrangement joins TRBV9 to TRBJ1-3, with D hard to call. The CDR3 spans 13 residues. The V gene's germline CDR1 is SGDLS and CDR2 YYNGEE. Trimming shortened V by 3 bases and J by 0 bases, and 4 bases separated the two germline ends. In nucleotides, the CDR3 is TGTGCCAGCAGCGGTTACTCTGGAAACACCATATATTTT. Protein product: CASSGYSGNTIYF.

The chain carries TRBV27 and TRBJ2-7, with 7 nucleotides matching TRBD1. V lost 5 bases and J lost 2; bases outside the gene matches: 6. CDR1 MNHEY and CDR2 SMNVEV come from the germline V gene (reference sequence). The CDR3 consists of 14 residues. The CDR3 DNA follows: TGTGCCAGCAGTGCTCGGGACAGACCCTACGAGCAGTACTTC. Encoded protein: CASSARDRPYEQYF.

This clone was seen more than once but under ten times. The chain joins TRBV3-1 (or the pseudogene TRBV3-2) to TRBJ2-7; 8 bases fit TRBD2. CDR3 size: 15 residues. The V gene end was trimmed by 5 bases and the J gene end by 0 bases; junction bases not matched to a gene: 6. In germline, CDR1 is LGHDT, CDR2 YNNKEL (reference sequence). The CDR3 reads CASSAASGSSYEQYF. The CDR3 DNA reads TGTGCCAGCAGCGCAGCGAGCGGGAGCTCCTACGAGCAGTACTTC.

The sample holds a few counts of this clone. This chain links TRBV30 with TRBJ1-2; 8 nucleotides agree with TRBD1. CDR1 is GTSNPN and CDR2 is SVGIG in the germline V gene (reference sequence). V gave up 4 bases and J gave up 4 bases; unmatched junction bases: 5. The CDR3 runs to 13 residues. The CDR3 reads CAWNRDRPYGYTF. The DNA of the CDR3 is TGTGCCTGGAACCGGGACAGGCCCTATGGCTACACCTTC.

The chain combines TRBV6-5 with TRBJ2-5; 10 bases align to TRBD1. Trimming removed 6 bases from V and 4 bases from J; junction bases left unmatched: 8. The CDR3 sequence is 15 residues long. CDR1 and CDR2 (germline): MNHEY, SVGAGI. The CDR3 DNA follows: TGTGCCAGCAGCCAAATCGGGACAGGGGCAGAGACCCAGTACTTC. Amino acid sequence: CASSQIGTGAETQYF.

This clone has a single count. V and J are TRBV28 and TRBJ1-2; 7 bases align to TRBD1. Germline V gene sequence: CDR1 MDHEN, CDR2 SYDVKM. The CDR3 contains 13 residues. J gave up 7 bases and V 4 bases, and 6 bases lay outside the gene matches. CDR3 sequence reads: CASSSGTAGGYTF. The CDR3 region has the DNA TGTGCCAGCAGTTCGGGGACAGCGGGTGGCTACACCTTC.

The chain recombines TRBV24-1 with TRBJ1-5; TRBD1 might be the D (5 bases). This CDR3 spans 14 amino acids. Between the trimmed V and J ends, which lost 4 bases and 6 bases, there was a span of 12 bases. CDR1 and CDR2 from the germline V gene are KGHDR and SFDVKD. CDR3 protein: CATSEQGGVQPQHF. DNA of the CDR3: TGTGCCACCAGTGAGCAGGGTGGCGTTCAGCCCCAGCATTTT.

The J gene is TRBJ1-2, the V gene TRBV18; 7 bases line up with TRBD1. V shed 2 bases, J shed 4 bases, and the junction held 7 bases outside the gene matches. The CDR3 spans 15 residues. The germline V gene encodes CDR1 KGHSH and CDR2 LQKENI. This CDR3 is CASSPSGQVVYGYTF. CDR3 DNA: TGTGCCAGCTCACCAAGTGGACAGGTGGTCTATGGCTACACCTTC.

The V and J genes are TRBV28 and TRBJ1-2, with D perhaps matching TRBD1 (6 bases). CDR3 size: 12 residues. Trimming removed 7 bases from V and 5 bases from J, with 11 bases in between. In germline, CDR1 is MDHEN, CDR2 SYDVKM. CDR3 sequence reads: CASKGGGYGYTF. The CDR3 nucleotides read TGTGCCAGCAAAGGGGGGGGTTATGGCTACACCTTC.

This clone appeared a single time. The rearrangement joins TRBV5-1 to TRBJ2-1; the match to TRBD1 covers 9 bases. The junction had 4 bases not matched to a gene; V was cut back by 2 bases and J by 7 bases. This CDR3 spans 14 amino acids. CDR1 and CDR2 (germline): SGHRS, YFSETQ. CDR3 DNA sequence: TGCGCCAGCAGCTTAGGGACAGGGATGAATGAGCAGTTCTTC. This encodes CASSLGTGMNEQFF.

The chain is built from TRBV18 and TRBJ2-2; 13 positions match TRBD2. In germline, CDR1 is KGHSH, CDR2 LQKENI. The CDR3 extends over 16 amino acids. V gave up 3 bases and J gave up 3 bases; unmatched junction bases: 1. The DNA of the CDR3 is TGTGCCAGCTCACCGGGACTAGCGGGATACACCGGGGAGCTGTTTTTT. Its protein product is CASSPGLAGYTGELFF.

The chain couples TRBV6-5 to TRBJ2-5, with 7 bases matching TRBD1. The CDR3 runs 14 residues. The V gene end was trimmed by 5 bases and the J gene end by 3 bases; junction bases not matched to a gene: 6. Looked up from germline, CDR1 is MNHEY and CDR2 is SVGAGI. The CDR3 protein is CASSNYRGEETQYF. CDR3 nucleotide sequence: TGTGCCAGCAGTAACTACAGGGGCGAAGAGACCCAGTACTTC.

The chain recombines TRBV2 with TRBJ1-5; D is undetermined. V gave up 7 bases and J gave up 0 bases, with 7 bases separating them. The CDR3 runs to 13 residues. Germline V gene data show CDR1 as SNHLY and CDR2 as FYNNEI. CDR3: CASTDYSNQPQHF. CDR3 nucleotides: TGTGCCAGCACTGATTATAGCAATCAGCCCCAGCATTTT.

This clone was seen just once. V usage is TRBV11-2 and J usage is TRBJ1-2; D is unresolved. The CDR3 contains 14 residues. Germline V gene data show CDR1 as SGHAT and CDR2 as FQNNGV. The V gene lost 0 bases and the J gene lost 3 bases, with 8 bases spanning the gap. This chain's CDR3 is CASSLERGDYGYTF. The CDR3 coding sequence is TGTGCCAGCAGCTTAGAACGCGGCGACTATGGCTACACCTTC.

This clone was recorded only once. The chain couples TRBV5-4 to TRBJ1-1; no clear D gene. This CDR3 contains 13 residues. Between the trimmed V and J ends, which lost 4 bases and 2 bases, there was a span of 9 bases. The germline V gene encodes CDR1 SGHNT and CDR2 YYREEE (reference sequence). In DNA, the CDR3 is TGTGCCAGCAGCGTTTTCGGTAACACTGAAGCTTTCTTT. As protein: CASSVFGNTEAFF.

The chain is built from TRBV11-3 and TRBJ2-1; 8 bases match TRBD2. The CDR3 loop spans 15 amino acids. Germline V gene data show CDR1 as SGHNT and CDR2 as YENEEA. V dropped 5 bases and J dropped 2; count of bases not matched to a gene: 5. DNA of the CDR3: TGTGCCAGCAGCCCGGGACTAGTTACCTACAATGAGCAGTTCTTC. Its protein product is CASSPGLVTYNEQFF.

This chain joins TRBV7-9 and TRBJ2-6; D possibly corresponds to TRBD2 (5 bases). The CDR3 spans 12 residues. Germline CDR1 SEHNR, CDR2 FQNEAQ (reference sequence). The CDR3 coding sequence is TGTGACACGGGGTCTGGGGCCAACGTCCTGACTTTC. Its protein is CDTGSGANVLTF.

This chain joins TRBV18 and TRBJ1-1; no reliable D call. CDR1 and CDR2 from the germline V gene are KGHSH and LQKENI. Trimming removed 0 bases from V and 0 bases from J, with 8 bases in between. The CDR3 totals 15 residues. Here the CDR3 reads CASSPPTAMNTEAFF. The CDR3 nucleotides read TGTGCCAGCTCACCACCGACCGCCATGAACACTGAAGCTTTCTTT.